This T cell receptor beta chain was observed in a study of cytomegalovirus exposure and HLA in healthy donors. Study-level points and caveats: With DRB1 most and HLA-C fewest, TCR association rates differed between HLA loci in a later analysis. Presence/absence analysis assumed near-uniform sequencing depth across donors. Published work reported that the classifier diagnosed cytomegalovirus status with high specificity and sensitivity.

Note on this clone: The antigen remains undetermined.

The PCR contained 60 Vbeta and 13 Jbeta primers. Some clones are missing from TCRdb's copy, which holds only in-frame ones; the method was immunoSEQ multiplex PCR. The data hold around 110,000 clones, with roughly 9.9% observed a single time. CDR3 length: 13 residues. V gave up 5 bases and J gave up 7 bases; unmatched junction bases: 3. The germline gives CDR1 ENHRY, CDR2 SYGVKD. The chain joins TRBV10-3 to TRBJ1-1; 11 bases are shared with TRBD1. The sequence was obtained from a man younger than 45 in good health and CMV-seronegative. Sequencing was carried out using PBMCs. CDR3 nucleotides: TGTGCCATCAGTAGGACAGGGGGCAGTGAAGCTTTCTTT. Its translation is CAISRTGGSEAFF.